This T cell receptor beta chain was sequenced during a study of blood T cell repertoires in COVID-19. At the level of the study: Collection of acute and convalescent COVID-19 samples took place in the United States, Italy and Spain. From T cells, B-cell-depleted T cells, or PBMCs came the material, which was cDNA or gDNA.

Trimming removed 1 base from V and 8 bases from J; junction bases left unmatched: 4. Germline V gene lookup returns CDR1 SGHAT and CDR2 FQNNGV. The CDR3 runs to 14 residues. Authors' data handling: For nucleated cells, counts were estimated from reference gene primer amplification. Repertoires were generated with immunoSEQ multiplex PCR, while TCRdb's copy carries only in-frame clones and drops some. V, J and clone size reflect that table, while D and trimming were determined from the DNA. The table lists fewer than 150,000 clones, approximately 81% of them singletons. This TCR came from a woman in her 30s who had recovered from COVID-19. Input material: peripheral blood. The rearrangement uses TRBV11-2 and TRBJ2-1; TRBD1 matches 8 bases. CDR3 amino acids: CASSLAGQGHEQFF. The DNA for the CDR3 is TGTGCCAGCAGCTTAGCCGGACAGGGCCATGAGCAGTTCTTC.